This TCR beta chain was identified during a study of Ad26.COV2.S vaccination and SARS-CoV-2 variants. Looking at the study overall: By the intramuscular route, Ad26.COV2.S was given once, or twice 56 days apart.

Using immunoSEQ multiplex PCR, the repertoire was profiled, and TCRdb retains in-frame clones only, with some absent. The sample yields about 240,000 clones, over 75% seen once. As for treatment: roughly 18 received Ad26.COV2.S at low or high dose, single or two shots; roughly 5 received placebo; per-sample allocation not given. Material that was analyzed had been drawn on day 63 after the first vaccine or placebo injection. An adult aged 18-55 years in Boston served as the donor. Vaccination employed an Ad26 vector expressing the Wuhan-strain SARS-CoV-2 spike. The ends lost 4 bases at V and 0 bases at J; junction bases unmatched: 7. The length of the CDR3 is 16 residues. Germline V CDR1 and CDR2: SGHNT, YYREEE (reference sequence).

This sequence originates from a person aged 18-65 years who received the Ad26.COV2.S COVID-19 vaccine or a placebo. Sequenced here: peripheral blood, sampled in a trial of Ad26.COV2.S vaccine versus placebo. The chain links TRBV5-4 to TRBJ2-7; 10 bases are a match to TRBD2. The CDR3 is CASSAGGTSDSYEQYF. The CDR3 DNA reads as TGTGCCAGCAGCGCGGGGGGGACTAGCGACTCCTACGAGCAGTACTTC.